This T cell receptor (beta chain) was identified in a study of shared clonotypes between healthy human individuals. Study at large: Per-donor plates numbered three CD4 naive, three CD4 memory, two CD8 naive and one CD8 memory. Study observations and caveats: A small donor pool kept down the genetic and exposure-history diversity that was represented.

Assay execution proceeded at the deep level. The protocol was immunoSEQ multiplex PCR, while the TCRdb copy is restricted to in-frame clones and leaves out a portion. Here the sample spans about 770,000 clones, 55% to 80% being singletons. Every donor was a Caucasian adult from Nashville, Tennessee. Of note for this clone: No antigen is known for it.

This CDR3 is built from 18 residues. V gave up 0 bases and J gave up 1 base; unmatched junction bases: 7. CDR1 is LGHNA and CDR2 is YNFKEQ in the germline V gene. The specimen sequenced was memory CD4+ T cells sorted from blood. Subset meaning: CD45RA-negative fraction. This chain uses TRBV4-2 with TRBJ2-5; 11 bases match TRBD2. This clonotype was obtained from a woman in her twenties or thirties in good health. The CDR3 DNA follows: TGTGCCAGCAGCCAAGATCGAGGGACTAGCGGTGCCCAAGAGACCCAGTACTTC. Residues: CASSQDRGTSGAQETQYF.